What follows are 8 T cell receptor beta chains derived from one specimen sequenced in a study of blood T cell repertoires in COVID-19. TCRdb's table, derived via immunoSEQ multiplex PCR, lists solely in-frame clones and lacks some. This table has around 62,000 clones, over 75% appearing once. The sequencing sample was made of peripheral blood. The source is a human donor in a cohort sampled during active COVID-19.

In this sample, this clone turned up once. This chain connects TRBV9 to TRBJ2-3, with D uncertain. V shed 7 bases and J shed 4 bases, with 13 bases lying between them. Germline V gene sequence: CDR1 SGDLS, CDR2 YYNGEE. This CDR3 region has 13 residues. The CDR3 DNA sequence: TGTGCCAGCGCCAGGCACCCCCCAGATACGCAGTATTTT. Protein: CASARHPPDTQYF.

The chain has TRBV19 and TRBJ2-7, with TRBD2 identical over 10 bases. CDR1 and CDR2 (germline): LNHDA, SQIVND (reference sequence). The CDR3 covers 15 residues. J was trimmed by 4 bases and V by 1 base; bases with no gene match: 4. DNA for the CDR3: TGTGCCAGTAGTATAGCTAGCGGGAGCGCGTACGAGCAGTACTTC. This codes for CASSIASGSAYEQYF.

This chain connects TRBV27 to TRBJ2-7, with 7 nucleotides matching TRBD1. This CDR3 is 13 amino acids long. CDR1 is MNHEY, CDR2 SMNVEV, per germline (reference sequence). After removal of 1 base from V and 6 bases from J, the junction contained 3 bases not matched to a gene. The CDR3 loop is CASSLYRGREQYF. CDR3 in DNA: TGTGCCAGCAGTTTATACAGGGGCCGCGAGCAGTACTTC.

The CDR3 nucleotides are TGTGCCAGTAGTATAATCGGGCAGGGGACGAATGAGCAGTTCTTC. This encodes CASSIIGQGTNEQFF. This chain connects TRBV19 to TRBJ2-1, with a tentative D call TRBD1 (6 bases). The V end was cut by 2 bases, the J end by 7 bases, with 15 bases between. This CDR3 region has 15 residues. Germline assignment: CDR1 LNHDA and CDR2 SQIVND (reference sequence).

This rearrangement joins TRBV9 to TRBJ1-2; 7 nucleotides agree with TRBD1. Looked up from germline, CDR1 is SGDLS and CDR2 is YYNGEE. J lost 4 bases, V lost 4 bases, and 7 bases had no gene match. The CDR3 consists of 14 residues. CDR3 in DNA: TGTGCCAGCAGCAGTAGGACAGGCCTCTATGGCTACACCTTC. It encodes CASSSRTGLYGYTF.

The chain recombines TRBV19 with TRBJ1-2; 7 nucleotides match TRBD1. The germline V gene encodes CDR1 LNHDA and CDR2 SQIVND (reference sequence). With 8 bases clipped from V and 0 bases from J, the junction kept 9 bases outside the gene matches. CDR3 length: 15 residues. As DNA, the CDR3 is TGTGCCAGTTCCTACCACAGGGGATCTAACTATGGCTACACCTTC. It translates to CASSYHRGSNYGYTF.

V is TRBV12-2 and J is TRBJ2-5; the D call in the table, TRBD2, was not verified against the DNA. TRBV12-2 is a listed pseudogene. The CDR3 runs 18 residues. CDR3 residues: CASRSPTRTTSYQETQYF. In DNA, the CDR3 is TGTGCAAGTCGTTCACCGACGCGGACTACCAGCTACCAAGAGACCCAGTACTTC.

The V call is TRBV14, the J call TRBJ2-3, with 7 nucleotides matching TRBD2. Per the germline V gene, CDR1 is SGHDN and CDR2 is FVKESK. This CDR3 comprises 13 residues. The junction had 6 bases not matched to a gene; V was cut back by 8 bases and J by 4 bases. CDR3 coding DNA: TGTGCCAGCGGGAGGGCCGGCTCAGATACGCAGTATTTT. Amino acids: CASGRAGSDTQYF.